The rows below give T cell receptor beta chains drawn from one sample of a study of T cell repertoires in cytomegalovirus infection. Their target antigens are unknown. TCRdb ran MiXCR on the reads and lists one entry per CDR3 protein. The sample lists approximately 990,000 distinct CDR3 sequences; about 33% were seen once. The sequences come from cultured CD8+ T cells from PBMCs, collected from culture after CMV antigen stimulation. The receptors come from a human donor in good health (CMV status not recorded). Some clones in this sample may be carry-over from other donors' samples. Each CDR3 is given with its conserved first and last residue. The order of the fields is CDR3 DNA, CDR3 protein, D gene, V gene, J gene, clone size. The D gene is left open where the match is weak. Where a row states a size, it is once, few, many or the class of an expanded clone; other rows omit it.

TGTGCCAGCAGCTTAATAGGGGTTAGCGGGGGGGATTTTTACAATGAGCAGTTCTTC,CASSLIGVSGGDFYNEQFF,TRBD2,TRBV7-3,TRBJ2-1,many
TGTGCCAGCAGCTTGGGTCTAGCGGGGGCCCTAACCTACAATGAGCAGTTCTTC,CASSLGLAGALTYNEQFF,TRBD2,TRBV5-6,TRBJ2-1,few
TGCGCCAGCACCCCAAGAGAGAACTATGGCTACACCTTC,CASTPRENYGYTF,-,TRBV5-1,TRBJ1-2,few
TGTGCCAGCACCCAAAGGGGCTGGGGCACTGAAGCTTTCTTT,CASTQRGWGTEAFF,-,TRBV6-2/TRBV6-3,TRBJ1-1,-
TGCGCCAGCAGCTTATACAGGGAAATCGATCTTTCTGGGGCCAACGTCCTGACTTTC,CASSLYREIDLSGANVLTF,-,TRBV5-1,TRBJ2-6,few
TGTGCCAGCAGCTCCTCACACGAGCGCAATCAGCCCCAGCATTTT,CASSSSHERNQPQHF,-,TRBV7-9,TRBJ1-5,-
TGTGCCAGCAGCCTTTGGGGGGGTGCTGAAGCTTTCTTT,CASSLWGGAEAFF,-,TRBV7-3,TRBJ1-1,many
TGTGCCAGCAGCTCCGAGGGCGCGTACATTCTAGCCAAAAACATTCAGTACTTC,CASSSEGAYILAKNIQYF,-,TRBV7-9,TRBJ2-4,few
TGTGCCAGCAGCTTATACAGGTCGAACACTGAAGCTTTCTTT,CASSLYRSNTEAFF,-,TRBV7-2,TRBJ1-1,-
TGTGCCAGCAGCTTTGATGGGGCCAATTCGCAGTGGTTATTCGCTGAAGCTTTCTTT,CASSFDGANSQWLFAEAFF,-,TRBV13,TRBJ1-1,-
TGTGCCAGTAGTATAGGTGGACTTCGGAACTACACCTTC,CASSIGGLRNYTF,-,TRBV19,TRBJ1-2,many
TGTGCCAGCAGCATTGGGACCCTGGGCTTCGCTGAAGCTTTCTTT,CASSIGTLGFAEAFF,-,TRBV7-9,TRBJ1-1,many
TGTGCCAGCAGTGAGCATTACAGGGGACGAGGCTATGGCTACACCTTC,CASSEHYRGRGYGYTF,TRBD1,TRBV25-1,TRBJ1-2,-
TGTGCCAGCAGCGAAGGGACACCCTACAATGAGCAGTTCTTC,CASSEGTPYNEQFF,-,TRBV2,TRBJ2-1,few
TGCAGTGCTAGAGATCGGGGGGCCCAGCCCCAGCATTTT,CSARDRGAQPQHF,-,TRBV20-1,TRBJ1-5,-
TGTGCCAGCAGACTAGCGGGGGCTCCGAGAGAGACCCAGTACTTC,CASRLAGAPRETQYF,TRBD2,TRBV2,TRBJ2-5,-
TGTGCCAGTAGTATATTGCGGCAGGGGCCTAATCAGCCCCAGCATTTT,CASSILRQGPNQPQHF,-,TRBV19,TRBJ1-5,few
TGTGCCAGCAGTGAGTACAGGACGGAGCAGTTCTTC,CASSEYRTEQFF,-,TRBV6-1,TRBJ2-1,-
TGTGCCAGCAGCTTGCCCACGGACGGAGGTCTCGTAGAAGCTTTCTTT,CASSLPTDGGLVEAFF,-,TRBV5-6,TRBJ1-1,-
TGTGCCAGCAGTTCGAGGGTAGGATACCAAGAGACCCAGTACTTC,CASSSRVGYQETQYF,-,TRBV27,TRBJ2-5,-
TGTGCCAGCAGTTTCTCACTCCGACTAGGACGAACAGATACGCAGTATTTT,CASSFSLRLGRTDTQYF,-,TRBV28,TRBJ2-3,few
TGTGCCAGCAGCGGGGGGGGGAACTTCAATGAGCAGTTCTTC,CASSGGGNFNEQFF,TRBD2,TRBV7-6,TRBJ2-1,few
TGCGCCAGCAGCTTACTGGCTACTGAGCAGTTCTTC,CASSLLATEQFF,-,TRBV5-1,TRBJ2-1,-
TGTGCCAACAGCCCCTTGCCCGGGGCCAACGTCCTGACTTTC,CANSPLPGANVLTF,-,TRBV7-6,TRBJ2-6,-
TGTGCCAGCAGCTCCTACGGCGGTTCACCCCTCCACTTT,CASSSYGGSPLHF,-,TRBV7-3,TRBJ1-6,few
TGTGCCACCAGTCTGGGGGCGGGAACTAATGAAAAACTGTTTTTT,CATSLGAGTNEKLFF,-,TRBV15,TRBJ1-4,-
TGTGCCAGCAGTGAAGAAGCTGGGTGGGGACCCTCCTACGAGCAGTACTTC,CASSEEAGWGPSYEQYF,-,TRBV2,TRBJ2-7,few
TGTGCCAGCAGCTCAATTGGACAGGCGCGGGGTAATGAAAAACTGTTTTTT,CASSSIGQARGNEKLFF,TRBD1,TRBV7-9,TRBJ1-4,few
TGCGCCAGCAGCTTGTTAGGGGGCTTCTACGAGCAGTACTTC,CASSLLGGFYEQYF,TRBD1,TRBV5-1,TRBJ2-7,-
TGTGCCAGCGAATCCAACGACGGGGAGAGCTCCTACGAGCAGTACTTC,CASESNDGESSYEQYF,-,TRBV6-1,TRBJ2-7,once
TGCAGTGTTACAGGGGCCAAAAACATTCAGTACTTC,CSVTGAKNIQYF,-,TRBV20-1,TRBJ2-4,few